Below are 18 T cell receptor beta chains sequenced from a single sample in a study of blood T cell repertoires in COVID-19. Method: immunoSEQ multiplex PCR; TCRdb's copy keeps in-frame clones and lacks some. Of around 250,000 clones in the sample, 88% were seen once. The specimen was PBMCs or T cells enriched from blood (not recorded which). Source of these receptors: a woman aged 40 to 50 who had been exposed to COVID-19.

The CDR3 is CASSSPGTINGGEQFF. CDR3 nucleotides: TGTGCCAGCAGCTCCCCCGGGACAATTAATGGGGGTGAGCAGTTCTTC. V usage is TRBV7-3 and J usage is TRBJ2-1; D is possibly TRBD1 (6 bases). Germline CDR1 and CDR2: SGHTA and FQGTGA. V gave up 4 bases and J gave up 9 bases, with 22 bases separating them. The CDR3 totals 16 residues.

The chain combines TRBV11-3 with TRBJ2-5, with D uncertain. CDR3 length: 15 residues. The V and J ends lost 5 bases and 7 bases respectively, with 20 bases between them. Germline V CDR1 and CDR2: SGHNT, YENEEA. The CDR3 DNA follows: TGTGCCAGCAGCACCCGTTGGCCTCCGGGTGGGACCCAGTACTTC. Its protein is CASSTRWPPGGTQYF.

The J gene is TRBJ2-1, the V gene TRBV28, with TRBD2 identical over 8 bases. The length of the CDR3 is 14 residues. In germline, CDR1 is MDHEN, CDR2 SYDVKM. V lost 10 bases to trimming and J lost 9 bases; unmatched junction nucleotides: 14. The CDR3 DNA is TGTGCCACCAGCCGGGTAGCGGGGTCACGTGAGCAGTTCTTC. Translating gives CATSRVAGSREQFF.

The CDR3 bases are TGTGCCAGCAGTTTTTCCGCTGAAGCTTTCTTT. This gives the protein CASSFSAEAFF. The gene calls are TRBV12-3 or TRBV12-4 and TRBJ1-1; D gene unclear. The V and J ends lost 3 bases and 6 bases respectively, with 5 bases between them. This CDR3 region has 11 residues.

The chain uses TRBV7-2 and TRBJ1-5; tentatively, D is TRBD1 (6 bases). Germline V CDR1 and CDR2: SGHTA, FQGNSA. Deletions cut 0 bases from V and 7 bases from J, with 13 bases between. The CDR3 is 15 amino acids. CDR3 nucleotide sequence: TGTGCCAGCAGCTTAGCTCTTGGGGGCGGACAGCCCCAGCATTTT. Translated, it gives CASSLALGGGQPQHF.

This rearrangement joins TRBV2 to TRBJ1-5; D remains unclear. The germline CDR1 and CDR2 sequences are SNHLY and FYNNEI. The CDR3 runs 12 residues. Trimming shortened V by 6 bases and J by 7 bases, and 10 bases separated the two germline ends. CDR3 sequence: CASSRSYQPQHF. The CDR3 DNA sequence: TGTGCCAGCAGCCGGTCCTACCAGCCCCAGCATTTT.

This rearrangement joins TRBV20-1 to TRBJ2-5, with 10 positions matching TRBD2. V lost 3 bases and J lost 2; bases outside the gene matches: 6. The length of the CDR3 is 15 residues. Germline lookup yields CDR1 DFQATT and CDR2 SNEGSKA (reference sequence). As DNA, the CDR3 is TGCAGTGCTAGTGGAACTAGCGGGGTTCAAGAGACCCAGTACTTC. Amino acid sequence: CSASGTSGVQETQYF.

V gene TRBV6-5 combines with J gene TRBJ1-1, with TRBD1 matching over 9 bases. Germline-derived CDR1 and CDR2 are MNHEY and SVGAGI. V dropped 8 bases and J dropped 11; count of bases not matched to a gene: 15. The CDR3 loop spans 14 amino acids. The CDR3 protein is CASREGTGNAYAFF. CDR3 nucleotides: TGTGCCAGCCGGGAGGGGACAGGGAACGCATACGCTTTCTTT.

This rearrangement joins TRBV24-1 to TRBJ2-2; 12 bases align to TRBD1. V gave up 5 bases and J gave up 4 bases; unmatched junction bases: 7. The germline V gene has CDR1 KGHDR and CDR2 SFDVKD. The CDR3 sequence is 17 residues long. The CDR3 sequence: CATSAFRDRGPTGELFF. In DNA, the CDR3 is TGTGCCACCAGTGCCTTCCGGGACAGGGGGCCCACCGGGGAGCTGTTTTTT.

Written as DNA, the CDR3 is TGTGCCAGTAGTAGGGACAGAGACTACGAGCAGTACTTC. Translated: CASSRDRDYEQYF. This chain connects TRBV19 to TRBJ2-7; 7 bases map to TRBD1. Germline values: CDR1 LNHDA, CDR2 SQIVND (reference sequence). Trimming removed 4 bases from V and 3 bases from J; junction bases left unmatched: 3. The CDR3 has 13 residues.

The chain joins TRBV7-9 to TRBJ1-4, with D possibly matching TRBD1 (6 bases). With 1 base removed from V and 1 base from J, the gap between germline ends came to 13 bases. Germline V gene sequence: CDR1 SEHNR, CDR2 FQNEAQ (reference sequence). This CDR3 region has 17 residues. CDR3 loop: CASSLDRGGLTNEKLFF. The CDR3 DNA follows: TGTGCCAGCAGCTTAGACCGGGGGGGCCTAACTAATGAAAAACTGTTTTTT. The full variable domain, completed using reference TRBV7-9 and TRBJ1-4, is DTGVSQNPRHKITKRGQNVTFRCDPISEHNRLYWYRQTLGQGPEFLTYFQNEAQLEKSRLLSDRFSAERPKGSFSTLEIQRTEQGDSAMYLCASSLDRGGLTNEKLFFGSGTQLSVL.

The J gene is TRBJ2-7, the V gene TRBV28, with D possibly being TRBD2 (5 bases). Germline loops: CDR1 MDHEN, CDR2 SYDVKM. The CDR3 covers 14 residues. The V end lost 6 bases, the J end lost 3 bases, and 15 bases lay between the germline ends. CDR3 loop: CASRPGGQVYEQYF. The CDR3 DNA reads as TGTGCCAGCAGACCAGGAGGTCAGGTCTACGAGCAGTACTTC.

As concerns this clone: The junction shows a germline mismatch at one end, possibly a read error. V is TRBV13 and J is TRBJ2-1; the match to TRBD1 covers 12 bases. Germline CDR1 and CDR2: PRHDT and FYEKMQ (reference sequence). This CDR3 has 16 amino acids. The chain's CDR3 is CARSFGGTGGLWEQFF. Here the CDR3 DNA reads TGTGCCCGCAGCTTCGGGGGGACAGGGGGCTTGTGGGAGCAGTTCTTC.

This chain connects TRBV6-1 to TRBJ2-1; no clear D. The germline CDR1 and CDR2 sequences are MNHNS and SASEGT. V lost 3 bases and J lost 0, with 21 bases in between. The CDR3 extends over 19 amino acids. CDR3 sequence (DNA): TGTGCCAGCAGTGACGTTATTAAGAGAACGGTTAGCTCCTACAATGAGCAGTTCTTC. Residues: CASSDVIKRTVSSYNEQFF.

This clone was counted a few times. The chain is built from TRBV7-9 and TRBJ2-3; 7 nucleotides line up with TRBD2. V trimming: 9 bases; J trimming: 4 bases; junction bases outside the gene matches: 16. The CDR3 consists of 16 residues. Germline-derived CDR1 and CDR2 are SEHNR and FQNEAQ (reference sequence). Written as DNA, the CDR3 is TGTGCCAGTCGCTTTCCGGGAGGCCCGGCTGCAGATACGCAGTATTTT. It codes for CASRFPGGPAADTQYF. The variable domain in full, completed from reference TRBV7-9 and TRBJ2-3, reads DTGVSQNPRHKITKRGQNVTFRCDPISEHNRLYWYRQTLGQGPEFLTYFQNEAQLEKSRLLSDRFSAERPKGSFSTLEIQRTEQGDSAMYLCASRFPGGPAADTQYFGPGTRLTVL.

A single count supports this clone. The chain links TRBV15 to TRBJ1-4; TRBD1 is a possible D gene (5 bases). Germline V gene lookup returns CDR1 LNHNV and CDR2 YYDKDF (reference sequence). The CDR3 consists of 17 residues. With 4 bases removed from V and 0 bases from J, the gap between germline ends came to 15 bases. The CDR3 DNA reads as TGTGCCACCAGCACCCCCATAGGACACGCAACTAATGAAAAACTGTTTTTT. Protein product: CATSTPIGHATNEKLFF.

CDR3 residues: CASSFEGAANYGYTF. CDR3 coding DNA: TGTGCCAGCAGCTTCGAGGGGGCCGCTAACTATGGCTACACCTTC. V usage is TRBV7-8 and J usage is TRBJ1-2; 7 nucleotides match TRBD1. The germline CDR1 and CDR2 sequences are SGHVS and FQNEAQ. With V trimmed by 3 bases and J by 0 bases, 4 bases remained unmatched. The CDR3 is 15 amino acids.

The rearrangement links TRBV4-3 to TRBJ2-1, with D uncertain. Germline lookup yields CDR1 LGHNA and CDR2 YSLEER. The CDR3 is 15 residues long. Trimming shortened V by 8 bases and J by 3 bases, and 17 bases separated the two germline ends. This CDR3 is CASRAGPSLYNEQFF. DNA of the CDR3: TGCGCCAGCCGCGCCGGTCCATCTCTCTACAATGAGCAGTTCTTC.